This is a list of T cell receptor beta chains from one sample in a study of long-term antiretroviral therapy in people with HIV. Sequencing was performed with immunoSEQ multiplex PCR; in TCRdb, only in-frame clones are kept and a portion is missing. The data show tens of thousands of clones, 82% seen once. This specimen consisted of unsorted PBMCs, obtained 0.8 years before starting antiretroviral therapy. These receptor sequences come from a young man with HIV. Each CDR3 is given with its conserved first and last residue. A D gene is named only where the DNA matches it firmly. Not all rows give a size; the values are once, few, many and, for expanded clones, a class.

TRBJ2-7 | - | TRBV15 | - | TGTGCCACCAGCAGGTCGGGACGGAGAGACTCCTACGAGCAGTACTTC | CATSRSGRRDSYEQYF
TRBJ2-2 | few | TRBV7-6 | - | TGTGCCAGCAGCTTAGGCACCGGGGAGCTGTTTTTT | CASSLGTGELFF
TRBJ1-1 | - | TRBV2 | - | TGTGCCAGCACTAAGGAGAACACTGAAGCTTTCTTT | CASTKENTEAFF
TRBJ1-4 | - | TRBV6-1 | - | TGTGCCAGCAGTGAAATCCCAGGGAGTAATGAAAAACTGTTTTTT | CASSEIPGSNEKLFF
TRBJ2-3 | - | TRBV11-3 | - | TGTGCCAGCAGCTCTGGGACATATACAGATACGCAGTATTTT | CASSSGTYTDTQYF
TRBJ1-3 | - | TRBV6-1 | - | TGTGCCAGCAGTGTTGGGGAGGCGGGAAACACCATATATTTT | CASSVGEAGNTIYF
TRBJ1-4 | - | TRBV5-1 | - | TGCGCCAGCAGCTCGGACAGTGTGACAACTAATGAAAAACTGTTTTTT | CASSSDSVTTNEKLFF
TRBJ2-1 | - | TRBV7-8 | TRBD2 | TGTGCCAGCAGCAAAGCTCGCCTAGCGGGAGGAAATGAGCAGTTCTTC | CASSKARLAGGNEQFF
TRBJ1-5 | - | TRBV27 | - | TGTGCCAGCAGCGAACTTCAGGGCTATCAGCCCCAGCATTTT | CASSELQGYQPQHF
TRBJ2-7 | - | TRBV28 | - | TGTGCCAGCAGTTTGTCGTCGTCGAGTGGCGAGCAGTACTTC | CASSLSSSSGEQYF
TRBJ1-1 | - | TRBV27 | - | TGTGCCAGCAGTTTATTTCAGGGGTTCACTGAAGCTTTCTTT | CASSLFQGFTEAFF
TRBJ2-1 | - | TRBV28 | TRBD1 | TGTGCCAGCACCGGACAGGGGGCCTACAATGAGCAGTTCTTC | CASTGQGAYNEQFF
TRBJ2-3 | - | TRBV6-5 | - | TGTGCCAGCAGTTACTTACGGGAGACAGATACGCAGTATTTT | CASSYLRETDTQYF
TRBJ1-3 | - | TRBV13 | TRBD1 | TGTGCCAGCGGCGGACAGGGGGCTTTTGGAAACACCATATATTTT | CASGGQGAFGNTIYF
TRBJ2-2 | - | TRBV5-1 | TRBD1 | TGCGCCAGCAGCACTCGTCCGGGACAGGGGACCGGGGAGCTGTTTTTT | CASSTRPGQGTGELFF
TRBJ2-1 | - | TRBV5-1 | TRBD2 | TGCGCCAGCAGCCCTCTGCGGGGGGGAAGCTCCTACAATGAGCAGTTCTTC | CASSPLRGGSSYNEQFF
TRBJ2-7 | - | TRBV2 | - | TGTGCCAGCAAGACTTTTTGGAAAAATCCCTACGAGCAGTACTTC | CASKTFWKNPYEQYF
TRBJ2-7 | - | TRBV10-3 | - | TGTGCCACCGCCCGGAGCTCCTACGAGCAGTACTTC | CATARSSYEQYF
TRBJ2-1 | - | TRBV28 | TRBD2 | TGTGCCAGCAGTTCTCCAACCGCACGGGGGACTAGCGGGAGAGGTGAGAATGAGCAGTTCTTC | CASSSPTARGTSGRGENEQFF
TRBJ1-3 | once | TRBV2 | - | TGTGCCAGCAGCCAACCCGGGGGGGTAATCTCTGGAAACACCATATATTTT | CASSQPGGVISGNTIYF
TRBJ1-1 | - | TRBV19 | - | TGTGCCAGTAGTATTGGGCTGGGGCGGAACACTGAAGCTTTCTTT | CASSIGLGRNTEAFF
TRBJ1-4 | - | TRBV5-4 | TRBD1 | TGTGCCAGCAGCGACAGGGGTCGGGAAAAACTGTTTTTT | CASSDRGREKLFF
TRBJ2-3 | - | TRBV4-1 | - | TGCGCCAGCAGCCAACAAGTTGACACAGATACGCAGTATTTT | CASSQQVDTDTQYF
TRBJ2-3 | - | TRBV9 | - | TGTGCCAGCAGCCTAATTGGGGGGCGCACAGATACGCAGTATTTT | CASSLIGGRTDTQYF
TRBJ2-7 | few | TRBV9 | - | TGTGCCAGCAGCCCCACAGGGTTGTCCTACGAGCAGTACTTC | CASSPTGLSYEQYF
TRBJ2-7 | once | TRBV27 | - | TGTGCCAGCAGAGTGCCGGGACTTTACGAGCAGTACTTC | CASRVPGLYEQYF
TRBJ2-3 | - | TRBV11-2 | TRBD2 | TGTGCCAGCAGCTTAGCTACGGGGGGGCGGACAGATACGCAGTATTTT | CASSLATGGRTDTQYF
TRBJ2-5 | - | TRBV5-6 | TRBD2 | TGTGCCAGCAGCTCGGTAGTCGGGGGGGAGACCCAGTACTTC | CASSSVVGGETQYF
TRBJ2-1 | - | TRBV5-4 | - | TGTGCCAGCAGCTTTGGGGGAGGGGGGGACAATGAGCAGTTCTTC | CASSFGGGGDNEQFF
TRBJ2-1 | - | TRBV19 | - | TGTGCCAGTAGTATAAGAGCTAACAATGAGCAGTTCTTC | CASSIRANNEQFF
TRBJ2-3 | - | TRBV11-2 | - | TGTGCCAGCAGCTTAGCTTTACGGCGCACAGATACGCAGTATTTT | CASSLALRRTDTQYF
TRBJ2-5 | - | TRBV5-4 | - | TGTGCCAGCAGCTTTCCTGGGCGGGGAGAGACCCAGTACTTC | CASSFPGRGETQYF